What follows are 30 T cell receptor beta chains derived from one specimen sequenced in a study of T cell responses to AZD1222 COVID-19 vaccine. Assay used: immunoSEQ multiplex PCR; TCRdb lists only in-frame clones, some missing. This table has 150,000 to 200,000 clones, about nine tenths appearing once. The input for sequencing was peripheral blood, taken on day 0 of MenACWY control vaccination. The receptors here all came from an adult in good health.

CDR3 sequence reads: CASNLNTEAFF. CDR3 DNA sequence: TGTGCCAGCAACTTGAACACTGAAGCTTTCTTT. The J gene is TRBJ1-1, the V gene TRBV19; D uncertain. V lost 9 bases and J 0 bases, leaving 5 bases between the germline ends. The germline gives CDR1 LNHDA, CDR2 SQIVND (reference sequence). The CDR3 contains 11 residues. The whole variable domain, filled in from reference TRBV19 and TRBJ1-1, reads DGGITQSPKYLFRKEGQNVTLSCEQNLNHDAMYWYRQDPGQGLRLIYYSQIVNDFQKGDIAEGYSVSREKKESFPLTVTSAQKNPTAFYLCASNLNTEAFFGQGTRLTVV.

Only one count was recorded for this clone. V gene TRBV7-9 combines with J gene TRBJ1-3, with D unclear. V gave up 6 bases and J gave up 7 bases, with 10 bases separating them. This CDR3 region has 12 residues. CDR1 is SEHNR, CDR2 FQNEAQ, per germline (reference sequence). The CDR3 DNA reads TGTGCCAGCAGTCGTGACGGGAACACCATATATTTT. Translating gives CASSRDGNTIYF.

The gene calls are TRBV19 and TRBJ2-7; 7 positions match TRBD1. Germline loops: CDR1 LNHDA, CDR2 SQIVND (reference sequence). CDR3 length equals 14 residues. V lost 7 bases and J lost 1; bases outside the gene matches: 7. This CDR3 reads CASNPGTASYEQYF. The CDR3 DNA is TGTGCCAGTAACCCCGGGACAGCATCCTACGAGCAGTACTTC.

The J gene is TRBJ2-1, the V gene TRBV29-1; D gene unclear. Between the trimmed V and J ends, which lost 3 bases and 4 bases, there was a span of 7 bases. CDR1 SQVTM and CDR2 ANQGSEA come from the germline V gene. This CDR3 has 12 residues. In nucleotides, the CDR3 is TGCAGCGTTGAGGTACGGTACAATGAGCAGTTCTTC. This encodes CSVEVRYNEQFF.

The chain has TRBV5-6 and TRBJ1-2; D is ambiguous. The germline V gene has CDR1 SGHDT and CDR2 YYEEEE. The V gene lost 3 bases and the J gene lost 2 bases, with 14 bases spanning the gap. This CDR3 contains 15 residues. CDR3 coding DNA: TGTGCCAGCAGCTCCTCCACGGCGGGCAACTATGGCTACACCTTC. Protein: CASSSSTAGNYGYTF.

J is TRBJ1-1 and V is TRBV7-9, with D possibly being TRBD1 (6 bases). Per germline, CDR1 SEHNR and CDR2 FQNEAQ (reference sequence). V dropped 1 base and J dropped 4 bases, with 19 bases sitting between them. This CDR3 region has 17 residues. The CDR3 nucleotides read TGTGCCAGCAGCTTAGAACGGGCCTGGGGGCTGGGCACTGAAGCTTTCTTT. Its protein product is CASSLERAWGLGTEAFF.

V is TRBV5-4 and J is TRBJ1-2, with 9 bases aligning to TRBD1. V shed 2 bases, J shed 6 bases, and the junction held 17 bases outside the gene matches. CDR3 length: 18 amino acids. Germline V gene lookup returns CDR1 SGHNT and CDR2 YYREEE (reference sequence). CDR3 region: CASSFGSGGTGSSNGYTF. DNA of the CDR3: TGTGCCAGCAGCTTCGGATCTGGTGGGACAGGGAGTAGTAATGGCTACACCTTC.

A word on this clone: Other nucleotide sequences in the sample specify the same CDR3. The CDR3 loop is CASSLGQSYEQYF. The CDR3 region has the DNA TGTGCCAGCAGCTTAGGACAATCCTACGAGCAGTACTTC. The chain combines TRBV11-2 with TRBJ2-7, with D hard to call. CDR1 and CDR2 from the germline V gene are SGHAT and FQNNGV. V was pared by 1 base and J by 1 base, with 5 bases between. The CDR3 is made up of 13 amino acids. The variable domain in full, completed from reference TRBV11-2 and TRBJ2-7, reads EAGVAQSPRYKIIEKRQSVAFWCNPISGHATLYWYQQILGQGPKLLIQFQNNGVVDDSQLPKDRFSAERLKGVDSTLKIQPAKLEDSAVYLCASSLGQSYEQYFGPGTRLTVT.

The J gene is TRBJ2-6, the V gene TRBV7-8; D unresolved. Looked up from germline, CDR1 is SGHVS and CDR2 is FQNEAQ. The CDR3 has 17 amino acids. With 2 bases removed from V and 0 bases from J, the gap between germline ends came to 11 bases. Here the CDR3 DNA reads TGTGCCAGCAGCTTAAAGGCTCTCATCTCTGGGGCCAACGTCCTGACTTTC. It specifies CASSLKALISGANVLTF.

The chain carries TRBV11-2 and TRBJ2-3; D remains ambiguous. Looked up from germline, CDR1 is SGHAT and CDR2 is FQNNGV. Trimming cost V 5 bases and J 2 bases, with 5 bases left between them. The CDR3 totals 12 residues. The CDR3 coding sequence is TGTGCCAGCAGCCTCGTCACAGATACGCAGTATTTT. Protein product: CASSLVTDTQYF.

This clone occurred a few times. The V call is TRBV7-3, the J call TRBJ1-1, with a tentative D call TRBD1 (6 bases). The CDR3 is 14 residues long. Trimming shortened V by 5 bases and J by 5 bases, and 15 bases separated the two germline ends. Germline CDR1 and CDR2: SGHTA and FQGTGA. CDR3 residues: CASSPQGRLTEAFF. CDR3 DNA: TGTGCCAGCAGCCCGCAGGGGAGGTTGACTGAAGCTTTCTTT.

The V and J genes are TRBV9 and TRBJ1-3; 7 bases fit TRBD1. V was clipped by 0 bases and J by 2 bases; unmatched bases: 2. Germline V CDR1 and CDR2: SGDLS, YYNGEE. CDR3 size: 15 residues. The CDR3 loop reads CASSVATGAGNTIYF. The CDR3 DNA follows: TGTGCCAGCAGCGTAGCCACAGGGGCTGGAAACACCATATATTTT.

The chain links TRBV12-3 or TRBV12-4 to TRBJ1-1, with D possibly TRBD1 on 5 matching bases. The ends were cut back, 8 bases at V and 4 bases at J, with 11 bases in the middle. The CDR3 spans 12 residues. CDR3 sequence: CASVLRGTEAFF. CDR3 in DNA: TGTGCCAGCGTCCTGAGGGGCACTGAAGCTTTCTTT.

The chain joins TRBV9 to TRBJ2-1, with 7 bases fitting TRBD2. CDR3 length: 17 residues. Looked up from germline, CDR1 is SGDLS and CDR2 is YYNGEE. J lost 9 bases, V lost 0 bases, and 15 bases had no gene match. The CDR3 sequence: CASSVASSSGLMGEQFF. Written as DNA, the CDR3 is TGTGCCAGCAGCGTAGCTTCGTCTAGCGGACTTATGGGTGAGCAGTTCTTC.

The V call is TRBV14, the J call TRBJ2-3, with TRBD2 identical over 10 bases. Unmatched junction bases numbered 12, after V lost 4 bases and J lost 2 bases. The CDR3 loop spans 18 amino acids. Germline loops: CDR1 SGHDN, CDR2 FVKESK. The CDR3 protein is CASSRVFLGLAVTDTQYF. In nucleotides, the CDR3 is TGTGCCAGCAGCCGTGTTTTTCTAGGACTAGCGGTCACAGATACGCAGTATTTT.

The V and J genes are TRBV7-9 and TRBJ2-3; TRBD2 matches at 10 bases. The junction had 11 bases not matched to a gene; V was cut back by 2 bases and J by 0 bases. CDR3 size: 19 residues. Looked up from germline, CDR1 is SEHNR and CDR2 is FQNEAQ (reference sequence). The CDR3 bases are TGTGCCAGCAGCTTAACCGGGCTAGCGGGAGAGATTAGCACAGATACGCAGTATTTT. This codes for CASSLTGLAGEISTDTQYF.

The V call is TRBV5-6, the J call TRBJ1-2; D is unclear. Looked up from germline, CDR1 is SGHDT and CDR2 is YYEEEE. V was trimmed by 5 bases and J by 4 bases, leaving 15 bases between them. This CDR3 has 14 residues. CDR3 sequence (DNA): TGTGCCAGCAGTGAGTCTTGGGAACTCTATGGCTACACCTTC. Amino acid sequence: CASSESWELYGYTF.

The chain couples TRBV6-5 to TRBJ2-5; no definite D call. The germline V and J ends were trimmed by 0 bases and 5 bases, with 4 bases remaining between them. The length of the CDR3 is 12 residues. Germline loops: CDR1 MNHEY, CDR2 SVGAGI. CDR3 loop: CASSYSSETQYF. The CDR3 DNA is TGTGCCAGCAGTTACTCGTCCGAGACCCAGTACTTC.

The chain carries TRBV5-4 and TRBJ2-4; possibly TRBD1 or TRBD2 for D (5 bases each). Trimming shortened V by 4 bases and J by 9 bases, and 14 bases separated the two germline ends. Germline-derived CDR1 and CDR2 are SGHNT and YYREEE (reference sequence). The CDR3 contains 13 residues. The CDR3 protein is CASSPDVGAIQYF. CDR3 DNA: TGTGCCAGCAGCCCGGACGTCGGGGCCATTCAGTACTTC.

The chain links TRBV6-2 or TRBV6-3 to TRBJ2-6; no definite D call. Trimming left V 2 bases short and J 3 bases short, with 5 bases between. Per the germline V gene, CDR1 is MNHEY and CDR2 is SVGEGT. The CDR3 contains 14 residues. The CDR3 DNA follows: TGTGCCAGCAGTTACGAAGGTGGGGCCAACGTCCTGACTTTC. Translating gives CASSYEGGANVLTF.

The chain joins TRBV7-8 to TRBJ1-4; D is perhaps TRBD1 (5 bases). This CDR3 region has 17 residues. The ends were cut back, 3 bases at V and 1 base at J, with 15 bases in the middle. The germline V gene has CDR1 SGHVS and CDR2 FQNEAQ. The CDR3 DNA is TGTGCCAGCAGCTTCCCGAAAGTCGGGGGAACTAATGAAAAACTGTTTTTT. Translating gives CASSFPKVGGTNEKLFF.

The chain carries TRBV7-6 and TRBJ1-1, with 8 bases lining up with TRBD1. The V and J ends lost 4 bases and 8 bases, in that order; junction bases with no gene match: 3. CDR1 is SGHVS, CDR2 FNYEAQ, per germline. This CDR3 contains 12 residues. CDR3: CASSSGGTEAFF. The DNA for the CDR3 is TGTGCCAGCAGCTCAGGGGGCACGGAAGCTTTCTTT. The complete variable domain, with remaining parts taken from reference TRBV7-6 and TRBJ1-1, reads GAGVSQSPRYKVTKRGQDVALRCDPISGHVSLYWYRQALGQGPEFLTYFNYEAQQDKSGLPNDRFSAERPEGSISTLTIQRTEQRDSAMYRCASSSGGTEAFFGQGTRLTVV.

This chain links TRBV7-9 with TRBJ2-7, with no clear D. There are 15 residues in the CDR3. Germline CDR1 reads SEHNR; CDR2 reads FQNEAQ (reference sequence). Trimming removed 1 base from V and 6 bases from J, with 16 bases in between. CDR3 sequence reads: CASSLVNKGRLEQYF. The CDR3 DNA follows: TGTGCCAGCAGCTTAGTTAATAAGGGAAGGCTCGAGCAGTACTTC.

In this sample, this clone turned up once. CDR3 DNA: TGTGCCAGCAGGTTTAACAACAGGGAGGGTGTACGAGATACGCAGTATTTT. Encoded protein: CASRFNNREGVRDTQYF. This chain uses TRBV2 with TRBJ2-3; tentative D call: TRBD2 (7 bases). Trimming removed 6 bases from V and 5 bases from J, with 24 bases in between. This CDR3 has 17 amino acids. Germline lookup yields CDR1 SNHLY and CDR2 FYNNEI.

This chain links TRBV3-1 (or the pseudogene TRBV3-2) with TRBJ1-1; D might be TRBD1 (5 bases). The V gene's germline CDR1 is LGHDT and CDR2 YNNKEL (reference sequence). Trimming cost V 6 bases and J 5 bases, with 16 bases left between them. The CDR3 length is 14 residues. The CDR3 region is CASRTGTGTTEAFF. The CDR3 DNA follows: TGTGCCAGCAGGACCGGGACGGGAACAACTGAAGCTTTCTTT.

This clone was observed once. The gene calls are TRBV28 and TRBJ1-5; D is unclear. The germline V and J ends were trimmed by 5 bases and 5 bases, with 7 bases remaining between them. CDR1 and CDR2 from the germline V gene are MDHEN and SYDVKM. The CDR3 is 12 residues long. CDR3 loop: CASSLNYQPQHF. CDR3 bases: TGTGCCAGCAGTCTCAATTATCAGCCCCAGCATTTT.

The chain carries TRBV27 and TRBJ1-5; the D gene is possibly TRBD1 (6 bases). The V gene's germline CDR1 is MNHEY and CDR2 SMNVEV (reference sequence). The V end was cut by 5 bases, the J end by 9 bases, with 26 bases between. The CDR3 totals 17 residues. The CDR3 protein is CASSPRLGTPPWGPQHF. The CDR3 DNA is TGTGCCAGCAGTCCGAGACTTGGGACACCCCCTTGGGGGCCCCAGCATTTT.

This clone was counted a few times. This chain connects TRBV10-3 to TRBJ1-5, with a tentative D call TRBD1 (5 bases). Germline CDR1 and CDR2: ENHRY and SYGVKD. The CDR3 sequence is 12 residues long. The germline V and J ends were trimmed by 6 bases and 3 bases, with 6 bases remaining between them. DNA for the CDR3: TGTGCCATCAGACAGGACAATCAGCCCCAGCATTTT. Amino acid sequence: CAIRQDNQPQHF.

The chain is built from TRBV28 and TRBJ2-7; 11 bases map to TRBD1. The J segment lost 6 bases and the V segment lost 6 bases, leaving 10 bases of the junction unmatched. Germline CDR1 and CDR2: MDHEN and SYDVKM. The CDR3 is 15 residues long. CDR3 residues: CASRFSGTGGREQYF. The CDR3 coding sequence is TGTGCCAGCAGATTCTCCGGGACAGGGGGGCGCGAGCAGTACTTC.

This chain links TRBV6-4 with TRBJ2-3; 11 nucleotides agree with TRBD1. The CDR3 contains 14 residues. Germline-derived CDR1 and CDR2 are MRHNA and SNTAGT. The ends lost 2 bases at V and 5 bases at J; junction bases unmatched: 0. The CDR3 region has the DNA TGTGCCAGCAGTGACGGGACAGGGGGAGATACGCAGTATTTT. Translating it yields CASSDGTGGDTQYF.